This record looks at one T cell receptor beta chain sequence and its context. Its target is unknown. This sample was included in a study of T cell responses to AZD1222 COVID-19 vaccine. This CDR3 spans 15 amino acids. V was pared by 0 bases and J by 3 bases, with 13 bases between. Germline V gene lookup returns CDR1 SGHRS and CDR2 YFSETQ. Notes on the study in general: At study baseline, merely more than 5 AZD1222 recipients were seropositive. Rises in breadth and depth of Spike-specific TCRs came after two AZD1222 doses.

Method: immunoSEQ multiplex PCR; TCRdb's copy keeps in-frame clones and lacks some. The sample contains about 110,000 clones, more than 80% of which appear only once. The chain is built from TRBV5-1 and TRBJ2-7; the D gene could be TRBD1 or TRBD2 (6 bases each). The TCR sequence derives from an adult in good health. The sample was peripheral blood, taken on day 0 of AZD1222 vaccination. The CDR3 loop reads CASSLGGARFYEQYF. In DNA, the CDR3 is TGCGCCAGCAGCTTGGGGGGGGCCCGTTTCTACGAGCAGTACTTC.